This T cell receptor (beta chain) was observed in a study of response to subunit inactivated influenza vaccine. TCRdb independently ran MiXCR on the RT-PCR reads; one entry per CDR3 protein. The data hold fewer than 200,000 distinct CDR3 sequences, with 7.5% to 10% observed a single time. In this sample, this clonotype turned up a few times. Its specificity is not known. General study results and limits: The study's authors posited that every seasonal influenza vaccination enlists few new T cells.

The germline V gene has CDR1 DFQATT and CDR2 SNEGSKA (reference sequence). The CDR3 has 14 amino acids. J was trimmed by 2 bases and V by 5 bases; bases with no gene match: 9. J is TRBJ2-7 and V is TRBV20-1; 7 bases agree with TRBD2. This specimen consisted of non-naive T cells sorted from PBMCs, obtained on the day of vaccination. This receptor was obtained from a man between 50 and 59 years old who received an inactivated influenza vaccine. The CDR3 region is CSAVRRAGAYEQYF. The DNA for the CDR3 is TGCAGTGCTGTCCGGAGGGCGGGAGCCTACGAGCAGTACTTC.